This T cell receptor (beta chain) appears in the sequencing data of a study of fetal regulatory T cell absence and autoimmunity. The table came from immunoSEQ multiplex PCR; TCRdb's copy has only in-frame clones and leaves some out. Of tens of thousands of clones in the sample, around 85% are singletons; the top ten hold about 0.41%. Source material: cord blood. The sequence was collected from a newborn boy with IPEX syndrome.

CDR3 region: CASSMRPHEQFF. In DNA, the CDR3 is TGTGCCAGCAGCATGCGGCCACATGAGCAGTTCTTC. The chain employs TRBV7-6 and TRBJ2-1; no firm D call. CDR3 length equals 12 residues. The V end lost 5 bases, the J end lost 8 bases, and 10 bases lay between the germline ends. Per the germline V gene, CDR1 is SGHVS and CDR2 is FNYEAQ.